The entry below gives a single T cell receptor beta chain sequence along with its context. Germline V lookup: CDR1 SEHNR, CDR2 FQNEAQ (reference sequence). This CDR3 region has 16 residues. V lost 5 bases, J lost 0 bases, and 6 bases stayed unmatched. The diagnostic basis comprised clinical symptoms, serum thyroxine and TRAb, thyroid ultrasound and orbital computed tomography. RNA transcripts yielded amplified TCR beta CDR3 regions. RT-PCR in the first round (using the HTBI primer set) targeted the TCR CDR3. TCRdb processed the multiplex PCR reads anew with MiXCR; each CDR3 protein has one entry. This sample has around 500,000 distinct CDR3 sequences, with 15% to 20% found just once. The record originates from a study of T cells in Graves' hyperthyroidism and ophthalmopathy.

The receptor was isolated from a woman under 40 with Graves' ophthalmopathy. Sequenced input: blood. The chain couples TRBV7-9 to TRBJ2-2; TRBD1 aligns across 7 bases. The CDR3 DNA is TGTGCCAGCAGCCCGAATACAGGGGCGAACACCGGGGAGCTGTTTTTT. Translated: CASSPNTGANTGELFF.